These 27 T cell receptor beta chains were sequenced from one sample in a study of blood T cell repertoires in COVID-19 (dated by TCRdb to 2020 to 2022). Library preparation used the immunoSEQ multiplex PCR assay. The immuneACCESS repertoire file appears here via TCRdb, limited to in-frame rearrangements. These files lack a portion of the clones; in checked studies, under half of the deficit traces to unresolved V genes, and the cause of the others is not known. The table for this sample lists 150,000 to 200,000 clones; around 79% of them were counted only once. The ten most abundant clones make up roughly 5.6% of the sample. Sequencing was carried out using peripheral blood. Receptors originate from a middle-aged woman with COVID-19, enrolled during active disease.

This chain uses TRBV24-1 with TRBJ1-2, with D unclear. CDR3 length: 13 amino acids. Germline lookup yields CDR1 KGHDR and CDR2 SFDVKD. The V end lost 3 bases, the J end lost 2 bases, and 6 bases lay between the germline ends. The CDR3 sequence: CATSDSQNYGYTF. CDR3 in DNA: TGTGCCACCAGTGATAGTCAGAACTATGGCTACACCTTC.

In its sample, this clone was seen many times. The chain combines TRBV5-6 with TRBJ1-2; 11 bases are a match to TRBD1. Per the germline V gene, CDR1 is SGHDT and CDR2 is YYEEEE. The CDR3 loop spans 14 amino acids. The trim removed 2 bases at V and 6 bases at J, leaving 3 bases unmatched. CDR3 nucleotides: TGTGCCAGCAGCTTCGGGACAGGGGGAAATGGCTACACCTTC. This codes for CASSFGTGGNGYTF. The full variable domain, with the rest looked up from reference TRBV5-6 and TRBJ1-2, is DAGVTQSPTHLIKTRGQQVTLRCSPKSGHDTVSWYQQALGQGPQFIFQYYEEEERQRGNFPDRFSGHQFPNYSSELNVNALLLGDSALYLCASSFGTGGNGYTFGSGTRLTVV.

This clone was recorded once. The V gene is TRBV19, the J gene TRBJ1-2; TRBD1 is a possible D gene (6 bases). Trimming stripped 3 bases from V and 0 bases from J, with 8 bases between. CDR3 length: 14 amino acids. In germline, CDR1 is LNHDA, CDR2 SQIVND (reference sequence). CDR3: CASSIEGANYGYTF. CDR3 bases: TGTGCCAGTAGTATCGAGGGGGCTAACTATGGCTACACCTTC.

There are a few counts of this clone. V and J are TRBV28 and TRBJ2-7; TRBD1 matches at 8 bases. CDR1 is MDHEN and CDR2 is SYDVKM in the germline V gene. CDR3 length: 14 amino acids. V gave up 3 bases and J gave up 3 bases; unmatched junction bases: 4. Here the CDR3 reads CASSFQGAIYEQYF. The CDR3 DNA sequence: TGTGCCAGCAGTTTCCAGGGGGCCATCTACGAGCAGTACTTC. The whole variable domain, filled in from reference TRBV28 and TRBJ2-7, reads DVKVTQSSRYLVKRTGEKVFLECVQDMDHENMFWYRQDPGLGLRLIYFSYDVKMKEKGDIPEGYSVSREKKERFSLILESASTNQTSMYLCASSFQGAIYEQYFGPGTRLTVT.

This chain connects TRBV3-1 (or the pseudogene TRBV3-2) to TRBJ1-2, with D perhaps TRBD1 (5 bases). Trimming removed 2 bases from V and 4 bases from J, with 8 bases in between. The CDR3 length is 13 residues. CDR1 is LGHDT, CDR2 YNNKEL, per germline (reference sequence). The DNA of the CDR3 is TGTGCCAGCAGCCAAAACAGGCCCTATGGCTACACCTTC. This translates into CASSQNRPYGYTF.

This clone has only one observation. The chain carries TRBV6-5 and TRBJ1-4; D unresolved. CDR3 length: 13 residues. Germline CDR1 is MNHEY and CDR2 is SVGAGI. V was pared by 7 bases and J by 4 bases, with 10 bases between. CDR3 amino acids: CASKIEVNEKLFF. The CDR3 DNA is TGTGCCAGCAAGATCGAGGTTAATGAAAAACTGTTTTTT.

The chain uses TRBV11-2 and TRBJ2-7, with D tentatively TRBD2 (6 bases). Trimming left V 4 bases short and J 4 bases short, with 20 bases between. Per the germline V gene, CDR1 is SGHAT and CDR2 is FQNNGV. The CDR3 is 16 residues long. Here the CDR3 reads CASSYKRGRREYEQYF. CDR3 in DNA: TGTGCCAGCAGCTATAAACGAGGACGGAGGGAATACGAGCAGTACTTC.

The V and J genes are TRBV25-1 and TRBJ2-5, with D perhaps TRBD2 (5 bases). V gave up 6 bases and J gave up 5 bases, with 16 bases separating them. The length of the CDR3 is 14 residues. CDR1 and CDR2 (germline): MGHDK, SYGVNS. The CDR3 coding sequence is TGTGCCAGCAGCGAACCCCGGACTGAGGAGACCCAGTACTTC. This codes for CASSEPRTEETQYF.

The table lists this clone with a few counts. The CDR3 sequence is CSVGPGQGLQYF. The CDR3 bases are TGCAGCGTTGGTCCTGGACAGGGTCTTCAGTACTTC. The gene calls are TRBV29-1 and TRBJ2-4, with 8 positions matching TRBD1. Germline CDR1 SQVTM, CDR2 ANQGSEA. The ends lost 4 bases at V and 11 bases at J; junction bases unmatched: 7. CDR3 length equals 12 residues. Together with reference TRBV29-1 and TRBJ2-4, the CDR3 gives the full variable domain: SAVISQKPSRDICQRGTSLTIQCQVDSQVTMMFWYRQQPGQSLTLIATANQGSEATYESGFVIDKFPISRPNLTFSTLTVSNMSPEDSSIYLCSVGPGQGLQYFGAGTRLSVL.

This clone was seen only a few times. The genes are TRBV30 and TRBJ1-5; 7 nucleotides line up with TRBD1. V trimming: 1 base; J trimming: 9 bases; junction bases outside the gene matches: 15. The germline V gene encodes CDR1 GTSNPN and CDR2 SVGIG (reference sequence). CDR3 size: 16 residues. The CDR3, as DNA: TGTGCCTGGAGTGCGACAGGGTACGGGTCCGGTGCGCCCCAGCATTTT. Residues: CAWSATGYGSGAPQHF.

The chain uses TRBV5-8 and TRBJ2-6, with 12 bases fitting TRBD1. The CDR3 contains 19 residues. The germline V gene encodes CDR1 SGHTS and CDR2 YDEGEE. Unmatched junction bases numbered 11, after V lost 4 bases and J lost 3 bases. DNA for the CDR3: TGTGCCAGCAGCCGCCGAAGGGGACAGGGGGCTTTTGGGGCCAACGTCCTGACTTTC. This sequence encodes CASSRRRGQGAFGANVLTF.

The chain links TRBV7-9 to TRBJ2-3, with TRBD2 as a possible D gene (6 bases). V was shortened by 3 bases and J by 0 bases, with 13 bases between the two germline ends. In germline, CDR1 is SEHNR, CDR2 FQNEAQ (reference sequence). The CDR3 contains 16 residues. CDR3 residues: CASSFYLAGSTDTQYF. CDR3 coding DNA: TGTGCCAGCAGCTTTTATTTGGCGGGGAGCACAGATACGCAGTATTTT.

This clone was counted between two and nine times. The chain is built from TRBV6-2 or TRBV6-3 and TRBJ2-7; 7 bases are shared with TRBD2. J lost 7 bases, V lost 4 bases, and 7 bases had no gene match. The CDR3 sequence is 13 residues long. Germline CDR1 and CDR2: MNHEY and SVGEGT. The CDR3 DNA sequence: TGTGCCAGCAGTTCGGTCGGGGAGGGAGAGCAGTACTTC. Translating gives CASSSVGEGEQYF.

The gene calls are TRBV3-1 (or the pseudogene TRBV3-2) and TRBJ1-5, with 9 bases identical to TRBD1. The CDR3 is made up of 15 amino acids. CDR1 is LGHDT, CDR2 YNNKEL, per germline (reference sequence). V gave up 3 bases and J gave up 5 bases; unmatched junction bases: 5. The CDR3 loop is CASSHAGQGDQPQHF. CDR3 DNA: TGTGCCAGCAGCCATGCGGGACAGGGCGATCAGCCCCAGCATTTT.

This rearrangement joins TRBV27 to TRBJ1-1; D not certain. Trimming took off 4 bases at V and 0 bases at J, with 12 bases between the two ends. The CDR3 length is 15 residues. The germline V gene has CDR1 MNHEY and CDR2 SMNVEV (reference sequence). The CDR3 nucleotides read TGTGCCAGCAGTTGGGCCTTCCCATTGAACACTGAAGCTTTCTTT. Amino acid sequence: CASSWAFPLNTEAFF.

This chain joins TRBV27 and TRBJ1-2, with TRBD1 matching over 10 bases. Trimming removed 2 bases from V and 6 bases from J; junction bases left unmatched: 3. Germline V CDR1 and CDR2: MNHEY, SMNVEV (reference sequence). The CDR3 runs to 14 residues. CDR3 DNA sequence: TGTGCCAGCAGTTTAATGGGGACAGGGGATGGCTACACCTTC. Translating it yields CASSLMGTGDGYTF.

This clone was recorded a few times. This chain links TRBV5-3 with TRBJ2-3; possible D gene TRBD2, 5 bases. TRBV5-3 is treated as an ORF (open reading frame) with a function not yet certain. The CDR3 consists of 14 residues. Trimming left V 0 bases short and J 0 bases short, with 5 bases between. The CDR3 spells CARSLGGSTDTQYF. The CDR3 DNA reads as TGTGCCAGAAGCTTGGGCGGGAGCACAGATACGCAGTATTTT.

The rearrangement joins TRBV10-2 to TRBJ2-1, with TRBD2 matching 12 bases. CDR1 is WSHSY, CDR2 SAAADI, per germline. CDR3 length equals 16 residues. V was pared by 4 bases and J by 7 bases, with 8 bases of the junction left unmatched. This CDR3 reads CASSVGGLAGINEQFF. The CDR3 coding sequence is TGCGCCAGCAGTGTGGGAGGACTAGCGGGAATTAATGAGCAGTTCTTC.

Written as DNA, the CDR3 is TGCGCCAGCAGCCAAGGACTGGGTTCCTACAATGAGCAGTTCTTC. It specifies CASSQGLGSYNEQFF. The genes are TRBV4-1 and TRBJ2-1; D not resolved. The CDR3 runs to 15 residues. CDR1 and CDR2 from the germline V gene are MGHRA and YSYEKL. V lost 1 base, J lost 1 base, and 8 bases lay in between.

The chain has TRBV6-1 and TRBJ2-2; 8 bases fit TRBD1. Germline V gives CDR1 MNHNS, CDR2 SASEGT. The CDR3 is 16 residues long. The ends lost 1 base at V and 1 base at J; junction bases unmatched: 2. CDR3: CASSEVDRGNTGELFF. The CDR3, as DNA: TGTGCCAGCAGTGAAGTCGACAGGGGGAACACCGGGGAGCTGTTTTTT.

CDR3 sequence (DNA): TGTGCCAGCAGCTTACAAGGGGGCGCATATGGCTACACCTTC. Its translation: CASSLQGGAYGYTF. The V call is TRBV7-3, the J call TRBJ1-2, with 7 bases aligning to TRBD1. The germline V gene has CDR1 SGHTA and CDR2 FQGTGA. The junction had 5 bases not matched to a gene; V was cut back by 2 bases and J by 5 bases. The CDR3 has 14 amino acids.

In regard to this clone: Mismatch with germline at one junction end may stem from a read error. V is TRBV5-1 and J is TRBJ2-1, with a weak D call TRBD2 (6 bases). Germline V gene data show CDR1 as SGHRS and CDR2 as YFSETQ. The CDR3 has 16 residues. The CDR3 region has the DNA TGCGCCAGCAGCTTGGGTAGTGGGGGGTCATACACTGAGCAGTTCTTC. Residues: CASSLGSGGSYTEQFF.

The V call is TRBV7-9, the J call TRBJ2-7, with D perhaps TRBD2 (5 bases). The CDR3 length is 14 residues. Germline V lookup: CDR1 SEHNR, CDR2 FQNEAQ (reference sequence). The V and J ends lost 2 bases and 6 bases respectively, with 14 bases between them. The chain's CDR3 is CASSLLTSGGEQYF. The CDR3 DNA follows: TGTGCCAGCAGCTTACTAACTAGTGGTGGCGAGCAGTACTTC.

The chain joins TRBV4-2 to TRBJ2-1; a possible D gene is TRBD2 (6 bases). This CDR3 spans 17 amino acids. Trimming left V 0 bases short and J 4 bases short, with 16 bases between. Per the germline V gene, CDR1 is LGHNA and CDR2 is YNFKEQ. The CDR3 bases are TGTGCCAGCAGCCAAGATGTCGGGAGCTCCCTTTACAATGAGCAGTTCTTC. Protein: CASSQDVGSSLYNEQFF.

In this sample, this clone turned up a few times. The V gene is TRBV30, the J gene TRBJ2-3, with a weak D call TRBD2 (5 bases). Germline V gene sequence: CDR1 GTSNPN, CDR2 SVGIG (reference sequence). The V end was cut by 0 bases, the J end by 0 bases, with 7 bases between. This CDR3 has 14 residues. The CDR3 DNA reads TGTGCCTGGAGTGTAGCGGCTAGCACAGATACGCAGTATTTT. Encoded protein: CAWSVAASTDTQYF.

The chain uses TRBV30 and TRBJ2-3; perhaps TRBD2 as D (5 bases). Germline V CDR1 and CDR2: GTSNPN, SVGIG (reference sequence). The CDR3 sequence is 14 residues long. V was cut by 2 bases and J by 0 bases, with 9 bases left in between. CDR3 sequence: CAWSRTGSTDTQYF. CDR3 nucleotides: TGTGCCTGGAGTCGGACGGGAAGCACAGATACGCAGTATTTT.

The V gene is TRBV19, the J gene TRBJ1-2; 7 nucleotides agree with TRBD1. This CDR3 is built from 16 residues. The junction had 15 bases not matched to a gene; V was cut back by 9 bases and J by 2 bases. CDR1 LNHDA and CDR2 SQIVND come from the germline V gene (reference sequence). In DNA form, the CDR3 reads TGTGCCAGCGAGGCCCGATCCAGGGGGAGAAACTATGGCTACACCTTC. It specifies CASEARSRGRNYGYTF.